These T cell receptor beta chains were read from a single sample in a study of blood T cell repertoires in COVID-19. TCRdb keeps only in-frame clones here, not all; method: immunoSEQ multiplex PCR. Among around 250,000 clones listed, around nine tenths were seen once. Sequencing used peripheral blood. These receptors originate from a woman aged 65 to 85 with active or convalescent COVID-19. Each CDR3 is given with its conserved first and last residue. The order of the fields is CDR3 DNA, CDR3 protein, V gene, clone size, J gene, D gene, CDR3 length. The D gene is left open where the match is weak. Clone size is given for some rows only: seen once, a few or many times, or a class if the clone is expanded.

CDR3 DNA: TGTGCCAGCAGAGCGACAGGGTCAGATACGCAGTATTTT; CDR3 protein: CASRATGSDTQYF; V gene: TRBV12-3/TRBV12-4; clone size: .; J gene: TRBJ2-3; D gene: TRBD1; CDR3 length: 13
CDR3 DNA: TGTGCCAGCGGGACGGCCCGAGGCTATGGCTACACCTTC; CDR3 protein: CASGTARGYGYTF; V gene: TRBV10-3; clone size: once; J gene: TRBJ1-2; D gene: .; CDR3 length: 13
CDR3 DNA: TGCAGTGTCGGTAACACTGAAGCTTTCTTT; CDR3 protein: CSVGNTEAFF; V gene: TRBV20-1; clone size: .; J gene: TRBJ1-1; D gene: .; CDR3 length: 10
CDR3 DNA: TGTGCCAGCAGTAAGGGAGGGGGGAGAAACACTGAAGCTTTCTTT; CDR3 protein: CASSKGGGRNTEAFF; V gene: TRBV3-1/TRBV3-2; clone size: .; J gene: TRBJ1-1; D gene: .; CDR3 length: 15
CDR3 DNA: TGTGCCACCTCCCTAAGCTCTGGAAACACCATATATTTT; CDR3 protein: CATSLSSGNTIYF; V gene: TRBV19; clone size: .; J gene: TRBJ1-3; D gene: .; CDR3 length: 13
CDR3 DNA: TGTGCCAGCAGCTCGACTAGCGGGGTTGTCACTGGCACAGATACGCAGTATTTT; CDR3 protein: CASSSTSGVVTGTDTQYF; V gene: TRBV7-9; clone size: .; J gene: TRBJ2-3; D gene: TRBD2; CDR3 length: 18
CDR3 DNA: TGTGCCATCACGGACTTAAGAGGAAACACCATATATTTT; CDR3 protein: CAITDLRGNTIYF; V gene: TRBV10-3; clone size: .; J gene: TRBJ1-3; D gene: .; CDR3 length: 13
CDR3 DNA: TGTGCCAGCAGGGCGGACAGGGAAGCTTTCTTT; CDR3 protein: CASRADREAFF; V gene: TRBV6-5; clone size: once; J gene: TRBJ1-1; D gene: TRBD1; CDR3 length: 11
CDR3 DNA: TGTGCCAGCAGCTTATTTCGGGCAGGGGTTAATTCACCCCTCCACTTT; CDR3 protein: CASSLFRAGVNSPLHF; V gene: TRBV7-2; clone size: .; J gene: TRBJ1-6; D gene: .; CDR3 length: 16
CDR3 DNA: TGTGCCAGCAGTTTATCCCATCCCGGGGAAGCTTTCTTT; CDR3 protein: CASSLSHPGEAFF; V gene: TRBV28; clone size: .; J gene: TRBJ1-1; D gene: .; CDR3 length: 13
CDR3 DNA: TGTGCCAGTTCGGGGGATTCTCGAGACCGGCCCCAGCATTTT; CDR3 protein: CASSGDSRDRPQHF; V gene: TRBV6-5; clone size: once; J gene: TRBJ1-5; D gene: .; CDR3 length: 14
CDR3 DNA: TGTGCTAGTGGTTTGTTCACTAGCCACGAGCAGTACTTC; CDR3 protein: CASGLFTSHEQYF; V gene: TRBV12-5; clone size: .; J gene: TRBJ2-7; D gene: .; CDR3 length: 13
CDR3 DNA: TGCAGTGCTAGTTTTAGGGCTAGCGGGCGATCCTACGAGCAGTACTTC; CDR3 protein: CSASFRASGRSYEQYF; V gene: TRBV20-1; clone size: .; J gene: TRBJ2-7; D gene: TRBD2; CDR3 length: 16
CDR3 DNA: TGTGCCAGCAGTCAGGGACAGATCTATGGCTACACCTTC; CDR3 protein: CASSQGQIYGYTF; V gene: TRBV12-3/TRBV12-4; clone size: .; J gene: TRBJ1-2; D gene: TRBD1; CDR3 length: 13
CDR3 DNA: TGCGCCAGCAGCTTGGACAGTAATAATTCACCCCTCCACTTT; CDR3 protein: CASSLDSNNSPLHF; V gene: TRBV5-1; clone size: .; J gene: TRBJ1-6; D gene: .; CDR3 length: 14
CDR3 DNA: TGTGCCAGCAGCACGTCCGGGACAGCGCCCGAAAGCTATGGCTACACCTTC; CDR3 protein: CASSTSGTAPESYGYTF; V gene: TRBV5-4; clone size: .; J gene: TRBJ1-2; D gene: TRBD1; CDR3 length: 17
CDR3 DNA: TGCGCCAGCAGCCAAGATGGAAAGGGGCAGCCCCAGCATTTT; CDR3 protein: CASSQDGKGQPQHF; V gene: TRBV4-1; clone size: .; J gene: TRBJ1-5; D gene: .; CDR3 length: 14
CDR3 DNA: TGTGCGGCCTTACAGGGTGGGAATTCACCCCTCCACTTT; CDR3 protein: CAALQGGNSPLHF; V gene: TRBV2; clone size: .; J gene: TRBJ1-6; D gene: .; CDR3 length: 13
CDR3 DNA: TGTGCCAGTCGGGATCCTCCCTATGGCTACACCTTC; CDR3 protein: CASRDPPYGYTF; V gene: TRBV6-5; clone size: .; J gene: TRBJ1-2; D gene: .; CDR3 length: 12
CDR3 DNA: TGTGCCAGCAGCTTAGATCGGGCAGGGGGTAAAGGCACTGAAGCTTTCTTT; CDR3 protein: CASSLDRAGGKGTEAFF; V gene: TRBV7-2; clone size: .; J gene: TRBJ1-1; D gene: TRBD1; CDR3 length: 17
CDR3 DNA: TGTGCCAGCTCACCACCGAATAGCGGGGGCCGAACCGGGGAGCTGTTTTTT; CDR3 protein: CASSPPNSGGRTGELFF; V gene: TRBV18; clone size: .; J gene: TRBJ2-2; D gene: TRBD2; CDR3 length: 17
CDR3 DNA: TGTGCCAGCTCACCGGACAAGAACTATGGCTACACCTTC; CDR3 protein: CASSPDKNYGYTF; V gene: TRBV18; clone size: once; J gene: TRBJ1-2; D gene: .; CDR3 length: 13
CDR3 DNA: TGTGCCAGCAGTGGACAGGGAAGGTTTGGGGAGCAGTTCTTC; CDR3 protein: CASSGQGRFGEQFF; V gene: TRBV7-8; clone size: .; J gene: TRBJ2-1; D gene: TRBD1; CDR3 length: 14
CDR3 DNA: TGTGCCAGCAGCAAAGGGGGGACTTATGGCTACACCTTC; CDR3 protein: CASSKGGTYGYTF; V gene: TRBV21-1; clone size: .; J gene: TRBJ1-2; D gene: .; CDR3 length: 13
CDR3 DNA: TGCGCCAGCAGCTCAGGGGACAGGGCCGGCCAGCCCCAGCATTTT; CDR3 protein: CASSSGDRAGQPQHF; V gene: TRBV5-1; clone size: few; J gene: TRBJ1-5; D gene: TRBD1; CDR3 length: 15
CDR3 DNA: TGTGCCAGTCGAGGAACCCTTCAAGAGACCCAGTACTTC; CDR3 protein: CASRGTLQETQYF; V gene: TRBV19; clone size: .; J gene: TRBJ2-5; D gene: .; CDR3 length: 13
CDR3 DNA: TGTGCCAGCAGCCAAGGAGGGACTGGAAACACCATATATTTT; CDR3 protein: CASSQGGTGNTIYF; V gene: TRBV3-1/TRBV3-2; clone size: few; J gene: TRBJ1-3; D gene: .; CDR3 length: 14
CDR3 DNA: TGTGCCAGCAGTTTAGTGGGGCGAGCTTTCTTT; CDR3 protein: CASSLVGRAFF; V gene: TRBV12-3/TRBV12-4; clone size: .; J gene: TRBJ1-1; D gene: .; CDR3 length: 11
CDR3 DNA: TGTGCCAGCAGCCTACCTGGGGGGGGGCCAAACAATGAGCAGTTCTTC; CDR3 protein: CASSLPGGGPNNEQFF; V gene: TRBV14; clone size: .; J gene: TRBJ2-1; D gene: .; CDR3 length: 16
CDR3 DNA: TGTGCCAGCAGCTTAAAGGGCAGCGGGGGGGCCAGCTCCTACAATGAGCAGTTCTTC; CDR3 protein: CASSLKGSGGASSYNEQFF; V gene: TRBV7-8; clone size: few; J gene: TRBJ2-1; D gene: TRBD2; CDR3 length: 19
CDR3 DNA: TGTGCCAGCCTCCCCAGTTTGGGGGGACTCTATGGCTACACCTTC; CDR3 protein: CASLPSLGGLYGYTF; V gene: TRBV6-5; clone size: once; J gene: TRBJ1-2; D gene: .; CDR3 length: 15
CDR3 DNA: TGTGCCAGCAGCACAGGGTTTGGCAATCAGCCCCAGCATTTT; CDR3 protein: CASSTGFGNQPQHF; V gene: TRBV27; clone size: .; J gene: TRBJ1-5; D gene: .; CDR3 length: 14
CDR3 DNA: TGTGCCAGCAGCCCCCGGACTTCTGAAGCTTTCTTT; CDR3 protein: CASSPRTSEAFF; V gene: TRBV7-9; clone size: .; J gene: TRBJ1-1; D gene: .; CDR3 length: 12
CDR3 DNA: TGTGCCAGCAGCTTAGGGGCCTACTACGAGCAGTACTTC; CDR3 protein: CASSLGAYYEQYF; V gene: TRBV7-2; clone size: .; J gene: TRBJ2-7; D gene: .; CDR3 length: 13
CDR3 DNA: TGTGCCAGCAGCGCCGGGGGAGGGGGTTTCGAGCAGTACTTC; CDR3 protein: CASSAGGGGFEQYF; V gene: TRBV9; clone size: .; J gene: TRBJ2-7; D gene: .; CDR3 length: 14
CDR3 DNA: TGTGCCAGCAGCCAAGGTCTACCCCTCCACTTT; CDR3 protein: CASSQGLPLHF; V gene: TRBV4-2; clone size: .; J gene: TRBJ1-6; D gene: .; CDR3 length: 11
CDR3 DNA: TGTGCCAGCAGTGAACTCGCTGAAGCTTTCTTT; CDR3 protein: CASSELAEAFF; V gene: TRBV6-1; clone size: .; J gene: TRBJ1-1; D gene: .; CDR3 length: 11
CDR3 DNA: TGTGCCACCAGTGATTTGCGTGGCCCTAGCTACGAGCAGTACTTC; CDR3 protein: CATSDLRGPSYEQYF; V gene: TRBV24-1; clone size: .; J gene: TRBJ2-7; D gene: .; CDR3 length: 15
CDR3 DNA: TGTGCCACCCGTCGGGGGAATGAAGCTTTCTTT; CDR3 protein: CATRRGNEAFF; V gene: TRBV11-1; clone size: .; J gene: TRBJ1-1; D gene: .; CDR3 length: 11
CDR3 DNA: TGTGCCAGTAAGGGGCAGGGGAACTATGGCTACACCTTC; CDR3 protein: CASKGQGNYGYTF; V gene: TRBV19; clone size: .; J gene: TRBJ1-2; D gene: .; CDR3 length: 13
CDR3 DNA: TGTGCCAGCAGTTATTCTACCGGGACAGGGAGCACAGATACGCAGTATTTT; CDR3 protein: CASSYSTGTGSTDTQYF; V gene: TRBV6-2/TRBV6-3; clone size: .; J gene: TRBJ2-3; D gene: TRBD1; CDR3 length: 17
CDR3 DNA: TGTGCCAGCAGAAAACAGGGGGCGTCCTACGAGCAGTACTTC; CDR3 protein: CASRKQGASYEQYF; V gene: TRBV27; clone size: once; J gene: TRBJ2-7; D gene: TRBD1; CDR3 length: 14
CDR3 DNA: TGTGCCAGCAGCTTTATTGATCGGAGGGAAGAGACCCAGTACTTC; CDR3 protein: CASSFIDRREETQYF; V gene: TRBV5-4; clone size: .; J gene: TRBJ2-5; D gene: .; CDR3 length: 15
CDR3 DNA: TGTGCCAGCAGCCCCGGGACAGGAGCCTATGGCTACACCTTC; CDR3 protein: CASSPGTGAYGYTF; V gene: TRBV7-2; clone size: .; J gene: TRBJ1-2; D gene: TRBD1; CDR3 length: 14
CDR3 DNA: TGCGCCAGCAGCCTACCCTGGACAGGAAGTGGAAACACCATATATTTT; CDR3 protein: CASSLPWTGSGNTIYF; V gene: TRBV4-1; clone size: few; J gene: TRBJ1-3; D gene: TRBD1; CDR3 length: 16
CDR3 DNA: TGTGCCAGCAGTTACCGGATAGCCGCAGATACGCAGTATTTT; CDR3 protein: CASSYRIAADTQYF; V gene: TRBV6-5; clone size: .; J gene: TRBJ2-3; D gene: .; CDR3 length: 14
CDR3 DNA: TGTGCCAGCAGCTCCTATCCCGGGACAGAGGGCAATGAGCAGTTCTTC; CDR3 protein: CASSSYPGTEGNEQFF; V gene: TRBV7-3; clone size: .; J gene: TRBJ2-1; D gene: TRBD1; CDR3 length: 16
CDR3 DNA: TGTGCCAGCAGCTTTAGAGGACAGGGGGGAAACACCATATATTTT; CDR3 protein: CASSFRGQGGNTIYF; V gene: TRBV5-4; clone size: once; J gene: TRBJ1-3; D gene: TRBD1; CDR3 length: 15